This TCR beta chain was recorded in a study of blood T cells in healthy people across ages. Looking at the study overall: Researchers report that template switching captured about one barcoded beta molecule per two T cells. Study-wide findings and caveats: Diversity estimates drawn from one million T cells were deemed underestimates. Long-lived donors exceeded aged donors in naive CD4+ cells and diversity.

Germline V lookup: CDR1 MNHEY, CDR2 SVGEGT. The CDR3 contains 17 residues. After removal of 4 bases from V and 1 base from J, the junction contained 9 bases not matched to a gene. Extraction of total RNA produced a minimum of 5.5 micrograms from each sample. Details on this clonotype: The antigen is unknown.

A second about 6 to 12 cycle PCR used barcoded and J-beta primers. A single record per CDR3 protein comes from TCRdb applying MiXCR to the 5' RACE reads. Among 800,000 or so distinct CDR3 sequences listed, around 62% were seen once. This TCR was sampled from a man aged 25-45 years in good health. Input material: blood. The chain recombines TRBV6-2 or TRBV6-3 with TRBJ2-7; 11 bases map to TRBD2. The chain's CDR3 is CASSWPTSGARSYEQYF. CDR3 sequence (DNA): TGTGCCAGCAGTTGGCCGACTAGCGGGGCACGTTCCTACGAGCAGTACTTC.